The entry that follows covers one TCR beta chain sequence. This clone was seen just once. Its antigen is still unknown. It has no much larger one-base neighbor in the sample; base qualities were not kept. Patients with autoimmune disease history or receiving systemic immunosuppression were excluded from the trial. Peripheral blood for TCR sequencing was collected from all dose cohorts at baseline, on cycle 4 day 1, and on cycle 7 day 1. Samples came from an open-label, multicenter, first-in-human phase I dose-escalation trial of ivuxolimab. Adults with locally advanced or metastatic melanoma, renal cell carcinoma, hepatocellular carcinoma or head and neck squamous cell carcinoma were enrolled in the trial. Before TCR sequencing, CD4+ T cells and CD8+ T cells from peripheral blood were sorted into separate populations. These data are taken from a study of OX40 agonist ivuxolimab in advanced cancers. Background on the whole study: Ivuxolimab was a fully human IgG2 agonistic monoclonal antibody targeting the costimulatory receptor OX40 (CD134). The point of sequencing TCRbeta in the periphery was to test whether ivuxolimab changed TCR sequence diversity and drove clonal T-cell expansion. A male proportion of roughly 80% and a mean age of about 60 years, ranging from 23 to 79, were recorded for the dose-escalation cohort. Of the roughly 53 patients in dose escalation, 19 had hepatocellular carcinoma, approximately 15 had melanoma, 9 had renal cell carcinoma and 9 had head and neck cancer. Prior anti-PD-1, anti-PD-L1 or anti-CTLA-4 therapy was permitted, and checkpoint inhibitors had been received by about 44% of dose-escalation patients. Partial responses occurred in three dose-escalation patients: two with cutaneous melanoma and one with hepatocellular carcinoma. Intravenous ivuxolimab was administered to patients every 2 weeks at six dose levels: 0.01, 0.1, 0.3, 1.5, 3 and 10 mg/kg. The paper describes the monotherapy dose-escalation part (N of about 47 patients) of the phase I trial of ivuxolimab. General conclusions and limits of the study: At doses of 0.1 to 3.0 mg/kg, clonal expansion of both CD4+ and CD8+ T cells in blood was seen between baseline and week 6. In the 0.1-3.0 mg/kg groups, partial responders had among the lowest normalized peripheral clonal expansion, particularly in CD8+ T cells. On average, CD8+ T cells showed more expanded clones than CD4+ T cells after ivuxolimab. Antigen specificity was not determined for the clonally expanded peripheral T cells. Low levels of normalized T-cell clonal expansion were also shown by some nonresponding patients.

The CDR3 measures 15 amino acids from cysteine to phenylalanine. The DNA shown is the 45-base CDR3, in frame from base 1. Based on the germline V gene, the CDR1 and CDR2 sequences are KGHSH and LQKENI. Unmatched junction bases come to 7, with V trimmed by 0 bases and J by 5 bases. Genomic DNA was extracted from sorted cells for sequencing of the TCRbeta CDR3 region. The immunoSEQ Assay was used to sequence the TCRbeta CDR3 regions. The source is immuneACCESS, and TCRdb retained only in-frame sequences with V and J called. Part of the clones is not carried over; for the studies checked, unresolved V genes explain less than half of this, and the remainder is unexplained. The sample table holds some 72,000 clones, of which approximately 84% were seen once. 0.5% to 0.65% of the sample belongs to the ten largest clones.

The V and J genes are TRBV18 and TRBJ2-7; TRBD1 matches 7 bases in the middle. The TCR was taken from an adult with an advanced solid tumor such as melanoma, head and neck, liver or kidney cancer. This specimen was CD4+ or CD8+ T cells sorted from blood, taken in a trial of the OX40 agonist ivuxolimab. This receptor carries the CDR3 CASSPPSQGVDEQYF. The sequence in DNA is TGTGCCAGCTCACCACCGTCCCAGGGGGTCGACGAGCAGTACTTC.